This T cell receptor (beta chain) was recovered during a study of PD-1 blockade in classical Hodgkin lymphoma. Study observations and caveats: Complete responders started with a diversity level that resembled newly diagnosed patients at baseline. Newly diagnosed patients were said to have less baseline TCR diversity than healthy donors did. Patients excluded were those beginning nivolumab under 1 year after ASCT.

Comments on this clone: The antigen is undetermined.

After autologous stem cell transplantation all patients relapsed, and prior brentuximab vedotin exposure differed between cohorts. When best responses were assessed, they were complete response, partial response or progressive disease. Sequencing used immunoSEQ multiplex PCR; TCRdb keeps in-frame clones, though not all of them. The sample has around 100,000 clones; 75% to 90% are singletons. Unmatched junction bases numbered 1, after V lost 2 bases and J lost 1 base. Germline V lookup: CDR1 MDHEN, CDR2 SYDVKM. The length of the CDR3 is 16 residues. The chain employs TRBV28 and TRBJ2-6, with 8 bases lining up with TRBD1. This sequence originates from a human donor with classical Hodgkin lymphoma. The sample was peripheral blood mononuclear cells (PBMCs), taken before the second cycle of nivolumab. This CDR3 reads CASSLGDRSGANVLTF. In DNA, the CDR3 is TGTGCCAGCAGTTTAGGGGACAGGTCTGGGGCCAACGTCCTGACTTTC.